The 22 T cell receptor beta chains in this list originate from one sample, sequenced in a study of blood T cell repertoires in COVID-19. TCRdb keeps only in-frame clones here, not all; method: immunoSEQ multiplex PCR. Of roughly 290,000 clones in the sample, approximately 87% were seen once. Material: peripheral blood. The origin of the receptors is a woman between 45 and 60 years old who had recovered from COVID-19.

CDR3 sequence reads: CASSLMGQGYEQYF. The CDR3, as DNA: TGTGCCAGCAGCTTAATGGGACAGGGGTACGAGCAGTACTTC. The chain is built from TRBV7-2 and TRBJ2-7; 10 bases are a match to TRBD1. With V trimmed by 2 bases and J by 4 bases, 2 bases remained unmatched. Germline V CDR1 and CDR2: SGHTA, FQGNSA. This CDR3 is built from 14 residues. Variable domain in full (rest from reference TRBV7-2 and TRBJ2-7): GAGVSQSPSNKVTEKGKDVELRCDPISGHTALYWYRQSLGQGLEFLIYFQGNSAPDKSGLPSDRFSAERTGGSVSTLTIQRTQQEDSAVYLCASSLMGQGYEQYFGPGTRLTVT.

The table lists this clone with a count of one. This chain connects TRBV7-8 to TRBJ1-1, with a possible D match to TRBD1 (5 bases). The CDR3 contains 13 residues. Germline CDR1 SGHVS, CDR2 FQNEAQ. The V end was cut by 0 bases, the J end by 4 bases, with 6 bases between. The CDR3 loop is CASSLAGATEAFF. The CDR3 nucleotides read TGTGCCAGCAGCTTAGCAGGGGCCACTGAAGCTTTCTTT.

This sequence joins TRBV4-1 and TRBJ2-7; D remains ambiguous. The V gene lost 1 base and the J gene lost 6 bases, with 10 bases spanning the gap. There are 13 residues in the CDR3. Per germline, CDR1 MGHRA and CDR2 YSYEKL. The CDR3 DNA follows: TGCGCCAGCAGCCAAGGAGTCGGGTTCGAGCAGTACTTC. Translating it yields CASSQGVGFEQYF.

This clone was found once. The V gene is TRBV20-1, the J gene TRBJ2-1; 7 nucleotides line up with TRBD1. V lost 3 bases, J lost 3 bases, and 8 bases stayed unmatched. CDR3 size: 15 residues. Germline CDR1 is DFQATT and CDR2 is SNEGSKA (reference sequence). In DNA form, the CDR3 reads TGCAGTGCTAGTGGACGGGACAGCTTCTACAATGAGCAGTTCTTC. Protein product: CSASGRDSFYNEQFF.

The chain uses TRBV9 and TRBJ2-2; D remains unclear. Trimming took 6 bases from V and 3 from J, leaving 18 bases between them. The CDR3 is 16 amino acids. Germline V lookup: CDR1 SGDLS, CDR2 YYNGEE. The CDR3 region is CASTLNLGADTGELFF. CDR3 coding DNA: TGTGCCAGCACCCTAAATCTAGGTGCTGACACCGGGGAGCTGTTTTTT.

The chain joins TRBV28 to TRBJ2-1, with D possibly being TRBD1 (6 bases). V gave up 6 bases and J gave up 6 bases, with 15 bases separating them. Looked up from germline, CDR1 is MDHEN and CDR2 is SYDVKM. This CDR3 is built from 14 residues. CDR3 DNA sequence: TGTGCCAGCAGCCCGCAGACAGGATCCAATGAGCAGTTCTTC. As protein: CASSPQTGSNEQFF.

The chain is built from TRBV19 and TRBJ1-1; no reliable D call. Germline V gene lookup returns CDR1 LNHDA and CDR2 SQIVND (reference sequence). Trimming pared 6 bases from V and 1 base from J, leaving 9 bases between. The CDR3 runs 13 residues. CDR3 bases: TGTGCCAGTAGCACCCTAGAGAACACTGAAGCTTTCTTT. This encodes CASSTLENTEAFF.

CDR3 coding DNA: TGCGCCAGCAGCCAAGACCCCGGGGGACCGGCTAATGAAAAACTGTTTTTT. As protein: CASSQDPGGPANEKLFF. V and J are TRBV4-3 and TRBJ1-4; maybe TRBD1 (5 bases). The V end was cut by 0 bases, the J end by 3 bases, with 14 bases between. Germline V gene data show CDR1 as LGHNA and CDR2 as YSLEER. This CDR3 has 17 residues.

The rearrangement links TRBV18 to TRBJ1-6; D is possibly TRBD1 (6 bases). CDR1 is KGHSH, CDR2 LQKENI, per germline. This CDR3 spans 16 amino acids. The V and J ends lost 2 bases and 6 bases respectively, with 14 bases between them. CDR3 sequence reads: CASSPGLGGGNSPLHF. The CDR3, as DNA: TGTGCCAGCTCACCAGGACTGGGAGGGGGTAATTCACCCCTCCACTTT.

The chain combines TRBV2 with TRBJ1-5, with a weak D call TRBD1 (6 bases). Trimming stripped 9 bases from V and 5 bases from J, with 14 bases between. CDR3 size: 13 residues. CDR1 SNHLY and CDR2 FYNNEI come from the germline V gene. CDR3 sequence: CASNTGKHQPQHF. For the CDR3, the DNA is TGTGCCAGTAACACAGGGAAGCATCAGCCCCAGCATTTT.

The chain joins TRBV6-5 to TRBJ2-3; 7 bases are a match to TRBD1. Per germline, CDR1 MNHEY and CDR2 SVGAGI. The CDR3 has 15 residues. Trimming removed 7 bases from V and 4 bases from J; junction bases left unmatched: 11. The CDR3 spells CASNLRDRRPDTQYF. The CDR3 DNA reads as TGTGCCAGCAACCTCCGGGACAGACGACCAGATACGCAGTATTTT.

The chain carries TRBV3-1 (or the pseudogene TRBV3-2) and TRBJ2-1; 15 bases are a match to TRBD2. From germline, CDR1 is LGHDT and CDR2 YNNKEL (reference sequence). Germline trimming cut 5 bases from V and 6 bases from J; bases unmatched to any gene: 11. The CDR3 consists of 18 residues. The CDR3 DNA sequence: TGTGCCAGCAGCAAGGGACTAGCGGGAGGAGGAGGGGGCAATGAGCAGTTCTTC. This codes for CASSKGLAGGGGGNEQFF.

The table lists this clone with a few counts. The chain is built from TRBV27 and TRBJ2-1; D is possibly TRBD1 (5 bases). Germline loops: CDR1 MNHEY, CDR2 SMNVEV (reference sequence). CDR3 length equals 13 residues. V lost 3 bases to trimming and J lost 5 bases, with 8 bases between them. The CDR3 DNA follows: TGTGCCAGCAGTTTGGCAGGGAACAATGAGCAGTTCTTC. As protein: CASSLAGNNEQFF.

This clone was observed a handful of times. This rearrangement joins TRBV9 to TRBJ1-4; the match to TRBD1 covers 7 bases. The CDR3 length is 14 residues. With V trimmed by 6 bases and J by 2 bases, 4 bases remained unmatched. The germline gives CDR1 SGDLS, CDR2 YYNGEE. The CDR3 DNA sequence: TGTGCCAGCACCCCGGGACAGACTAATGAAAAACTGTTTTTT. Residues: CASTPGQTNEKLFF.

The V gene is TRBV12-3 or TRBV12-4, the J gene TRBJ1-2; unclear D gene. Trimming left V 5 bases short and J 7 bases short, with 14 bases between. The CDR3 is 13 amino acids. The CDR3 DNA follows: TGTGCCAGCAGTGCAGCGCGGTTTGGTGGCTACACCTTC. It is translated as CASSAARFGGYTF.

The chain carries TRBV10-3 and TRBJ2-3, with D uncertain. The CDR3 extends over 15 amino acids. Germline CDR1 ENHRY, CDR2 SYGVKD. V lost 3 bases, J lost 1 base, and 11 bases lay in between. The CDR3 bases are TGTGCCATCAGTGAAACAGCCAGCCGCACAGATACGCAGTATTTT. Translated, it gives CAISETASRTDTQYF.

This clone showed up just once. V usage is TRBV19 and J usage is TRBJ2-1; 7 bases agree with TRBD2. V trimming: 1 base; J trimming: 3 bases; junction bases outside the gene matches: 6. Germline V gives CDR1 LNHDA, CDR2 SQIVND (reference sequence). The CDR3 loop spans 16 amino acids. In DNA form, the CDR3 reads TGTGCCAGTAGTATAGTTGGCGGGGGAAACTACAATGAGCAGTTCTTC. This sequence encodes CASSIVGGGNYNEQFF.

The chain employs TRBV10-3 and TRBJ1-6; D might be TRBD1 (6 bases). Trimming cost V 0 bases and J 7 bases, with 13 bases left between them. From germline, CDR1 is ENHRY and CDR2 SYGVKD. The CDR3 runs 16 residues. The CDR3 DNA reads TGTGCCATCAGTGAGTCTAGGGGGGGGGAAAATTCACCCCTCCACTTT. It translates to CAISESRGGENSPLHF.

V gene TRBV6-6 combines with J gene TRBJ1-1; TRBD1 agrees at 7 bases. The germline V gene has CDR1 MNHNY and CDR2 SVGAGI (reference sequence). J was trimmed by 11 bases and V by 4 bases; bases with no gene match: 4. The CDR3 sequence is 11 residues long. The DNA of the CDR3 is TGTGCCAGCAGTTTTCAGGGGGAGGCTTTCTTT. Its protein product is CASSFQGEAFF.

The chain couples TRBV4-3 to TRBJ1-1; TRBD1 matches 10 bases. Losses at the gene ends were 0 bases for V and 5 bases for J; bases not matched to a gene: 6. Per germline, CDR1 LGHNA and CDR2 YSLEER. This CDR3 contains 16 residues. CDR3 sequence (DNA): TGCGCCAGCAGCCAAGAAACCGGACAGGGGGTAACTGAAGCTTTCTTT. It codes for CASSQETGQGVTEAFF.

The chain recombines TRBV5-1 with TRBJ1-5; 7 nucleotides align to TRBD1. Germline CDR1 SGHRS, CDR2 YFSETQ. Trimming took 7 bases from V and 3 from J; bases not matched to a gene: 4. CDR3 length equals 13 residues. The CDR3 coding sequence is TGCGCCAGCCGGACAGGCGACAATCAGCCCCAGCATTTT. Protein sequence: CASRTGDNQPQHF.

CDR3: CASSWGGTNTGELFF. CDR3 DNA: TGTGCCAGCAGTTGGGGGGGAACTAACACCGGGGAGCTGTTTTTT. This chain joins TRBV6-2 or TRBV6-3 and TRBJ2-2, with TRBD2 identical over 7 bases. Unmatched junction bases numbered 4, after V lost 4 bases and J lost 2 bases. This CDR3 is 15 amino acids long. The germline CDR1 and CDR2 sequences are MNHEY and SVGEGT.